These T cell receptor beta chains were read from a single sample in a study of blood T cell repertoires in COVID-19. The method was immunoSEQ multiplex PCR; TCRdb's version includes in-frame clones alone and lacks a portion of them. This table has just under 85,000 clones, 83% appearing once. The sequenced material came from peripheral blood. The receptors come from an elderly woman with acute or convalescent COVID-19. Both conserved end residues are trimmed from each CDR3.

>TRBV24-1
ATSDLMQGETQY
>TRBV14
ASSQPTATEAF
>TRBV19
ASSRQGASTGELF
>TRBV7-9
ASSLGQGFDEQY
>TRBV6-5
ASSTGRFQETQY
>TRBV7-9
ASSQETGASGYT
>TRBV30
ACSQYQETQY
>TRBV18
ASSPITGDTEAF
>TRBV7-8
ASSSGLAGPQHEQY
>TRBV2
ASSEGQGRNTEAF
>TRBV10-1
ASSAYGLTGYT
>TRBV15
ATSRDLAGRGETQY
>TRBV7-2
ASSRTGDETQY
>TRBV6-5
GGRDIYGYT
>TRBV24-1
ATSDPSGGGETQY
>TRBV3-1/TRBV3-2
ASSQGSGRASF
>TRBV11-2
ASRRAYEQY
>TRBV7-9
ASSQSNRVRDTQY
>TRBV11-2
ASSLGDYGGYEQY
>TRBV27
ASSLNSGRGNEQF
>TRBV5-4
ASSLVGALYGYT
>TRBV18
ASSRGQETYEQY
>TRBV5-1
ASRLQGYSRETQY
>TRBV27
ASSSTDYEQY
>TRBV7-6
ASSLEEGAGNEQF
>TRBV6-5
ASRGSGETQY
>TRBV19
ASRRQGKYEQY
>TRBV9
ASSVLGTGDYGYT